This T cell receptor (beta chain) was identified during a study of blood T cell repertoires in COVID-19. About the study: The origin of the acute and convalescent COVID-19 samples was the United States, Italy and Spain.

Repertoires were generated with immunoSEQ multiplex PCR, while TCRdb's copy carries only in-frame clones and drops some. Here the sample spans approximately 160,000 clones, about 85% being singletons. Sequencing was carried out using peripheral blood. The TCR was taken from a man aged 55 to 70 who had recovered from COVID-19.

CDR3 in DNA: TGTGCCAGCAGCCCCGCCGGGGGGCGTCTAGCAAACACCATATATTTT. Translated, it gives CASSPAGGRLANTIYF. The V gene is TRBV7-9, the J gene TRBJ1-3; D is perhaps TRBD1 (6 bases). Germline V gene data show CDR1 as SEHNR and CDR2 as FQNEAQ (reference sequence). V shed 5 bases and J shed 6 bases, with 20 bases lying between them. The CDR3 totals 16 residues.